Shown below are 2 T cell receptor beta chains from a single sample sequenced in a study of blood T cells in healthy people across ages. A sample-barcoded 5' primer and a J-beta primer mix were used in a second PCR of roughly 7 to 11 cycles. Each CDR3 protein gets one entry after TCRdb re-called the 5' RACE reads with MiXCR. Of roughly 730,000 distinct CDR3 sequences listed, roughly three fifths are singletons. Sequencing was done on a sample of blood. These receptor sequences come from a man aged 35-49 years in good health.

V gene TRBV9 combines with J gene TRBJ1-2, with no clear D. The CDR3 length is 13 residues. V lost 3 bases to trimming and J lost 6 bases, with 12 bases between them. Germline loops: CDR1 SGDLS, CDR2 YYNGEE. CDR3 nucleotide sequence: TGTGCCAGCAGCGGTGTGCGGACGAATGGCTACACCTTC. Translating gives CASSGVRTNGYTF.

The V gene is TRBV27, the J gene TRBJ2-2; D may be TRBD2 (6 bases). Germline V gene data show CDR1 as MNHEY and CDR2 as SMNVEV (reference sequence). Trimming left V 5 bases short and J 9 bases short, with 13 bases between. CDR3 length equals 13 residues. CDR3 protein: CASSAGPGRELFF. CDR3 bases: TGTGCCAGCAGTGCGGGACCAGGGAGGGAGCTGTTTTTT.